The 5 T cell receptor beta chains below were found in one sample sequenced in a study of naive CD8 T cells in extremely preterm neonates. This table comes from immunoSEQ multiplex PCR, and its TCRdb copy is limited to in-frame clones, with some not included. The sample lists approximately 7,000 clones; under 98% were seen once. Source material: naive CD8+ T cells from blood. The receptors come from a human donor in good health.

This chain connects TRBV5-8 to TRBJ2-5; 13 nucleotides agree with TRBD2. With the DNA end fitting TRBJ2-7 better, the J assignment may be wrong. Germline V gives CDR1 SGHTS, CDR2 YDEGEE. The CDR3 covers 16 residues. This chain's CDR3 is CASSTGTSGVPYEQYF. The CDR3 DNA is TGTGCCAGCAGCACCGGGACTAGCGGGGTCCCCTACGAGCAGTACTTC.

The chain uses TRBV4-3 and TRBJ1-6; D may be TRBD1 (6 bases). Germline V lookup: CDR1 LGHNA, CDR2 YSLEER. The CDR3 is 15 residues long. The V and J ends lost 0 bases and 10 bases respectively, with 13 bases between them. CDR3 in amino acids: CASSQDGGAKSPLHF. DNA of the CDR3: TGCGCCAGCAGCCAAGATGGGGGGGCGAAATCACCCCTCCACTTT.

V and J are TRBV4-2 and TRBJ1-4; D ambiguous. The CDR3 is made up of 14 amino acids. Trimming took off 3 bases at V and 7 bases at J, with 12 bases between the two ends. Germline V gene lookup returns CDR1 LGHNA and CDR2 YNFKEQ. The CDR3 DNA sequence: TGTGCCAGCAGCCACGTAGGGAGCAGTGAAAAACTGTTTTTT. Translation gives CASSHVGSSEKLFF.

The count of this clone is one. This chain links TRBV19 with TRBJ2-5, with 9 bases lining up with TRBD1. The CDR3 is made up of 18 amino acids. Germline V gene sequence: CDR1 LNHDA, CDR2 SQIVND (reference sequence). J lost 3 bases, V lost 6 bases, and 17 bases had no gene match. The CDR3 region is CASSSQLTGTGMEETQYF. CDR3 in DNA: TGTGCCAGTAGCTCACAACTAACCGGGACAGGGATGGAAGAGACCCAGTACTTC. The entire variable domain, with the rest obtained from reference TRBV19 and TRBJ2-5, is as follows: DGGITQSPKYLFRKEGQNVTLSCEQNLNHDAMYWYRQDPGQGLRLIYYSQIVNDFQKGDIAEGYSVSREKKESFPLTVTSAQKNPTAFYLCASSSQLTGTGMEETQYFGPGTRLLVL.

The chain joins TRBV10-3 to TRBJ1-1; 7 bases align to TRBD1. Germline CDR1 reads ENHRY; CDR2 reads SYGVKD. V lost 4 bases and J lost 10; bases outside the gene matches: 15. The CDR3 totals 15 residues. The DNA of the CDR3 is TGTGCCATCAGTGCCGATGGACAGGCGCTTAAGGGAGCTTTCTTT. Translation gives CAISADGQALKGAFF.